The clone carrying this TCR beta chain came up once. This entry is derived from a study of CD8 T cells in Susac syndrome. Random-hexamer reverse transcription was applied to about 0.45 to 1 ug RNA. MiXCR, run by TCRdb on the immunoSEQ multiplex PCR reads, gives a single entry per CDR3 protein. This table holds tens of thousands of distinct CDR3 sequences, 85% to 95% found once. This CDR3 comprises 13 residues. Trimming removed 5 bases from V and 5 bases from J, with 12 bases in between. The rearrangement joins TRBV12-3 or TRBV12-4 to TRBJ1-2; D gene uncertain. Sequenced: CD4+ T cells from PBMCs. The TCR comes from a human donor with Susac syndrome. The CDR3 bases are TGTGCCAGCAGTCCCGGGGTTGGGTATGGCTACACCTTC. Amino acid sequence: CASSPGVGYGYTF.